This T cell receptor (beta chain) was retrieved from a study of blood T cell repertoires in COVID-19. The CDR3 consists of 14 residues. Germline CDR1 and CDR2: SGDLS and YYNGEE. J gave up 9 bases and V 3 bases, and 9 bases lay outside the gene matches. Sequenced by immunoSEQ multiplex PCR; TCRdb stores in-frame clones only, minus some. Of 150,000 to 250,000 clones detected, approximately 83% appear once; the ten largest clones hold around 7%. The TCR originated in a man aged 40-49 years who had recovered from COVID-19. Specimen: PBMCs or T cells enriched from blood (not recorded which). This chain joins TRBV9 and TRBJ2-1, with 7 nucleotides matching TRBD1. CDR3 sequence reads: CASSAGTAPFEQFF. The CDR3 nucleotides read TGTGCCAGCAGCGCCGGGACAGCCCCGTTTGAGCAGTTCTTC.